The T cell receptor beta chain under discussion was sequenced for a study of T cell repertoires in cytomegalovirus infection. Study context: The public TCR beta signatures pointed to both CMV infection and matching HLA type.

V was clipped by 8 bases and J by 1 base, with 16 bases between them. The CDR3 is 15 residues long. CDR1 MNHNS and CDR2 SASEGT come from the germline V gene. This clonotype was detected many times. No antigen is known for it. Findings of the study overall: HLA-C-restricted CMV clonotypes gave the most frequent clonotype in two of eight donors. The cumulative frequency of public TCR beta families distinguished individuals who carried CMV together with the relevant HLA.

TCRdb called the reads again in MiXCR, with one record for every CDR3 protein. The sample holds some 270,000 distinct CDR3 sequences, over 15% seen once. This sequence joins TRBV6-1 and TRBJ2-3; D may correspond to TRBD1 or TRBD2 (5 bases each). The source of this sequence is a human donor in good health (CMV status not recorded). Some clones in this sample may be carry-over from other donors' samples. Specimen: CD8+ T cells from PBMCs. In nucleotides, the CDR3 is TGTGCCAGCGCATTAGGGGCGGGTGGCACAGATACGCAGTATTTT. Its protein product is CASALGAGGTDTQYF.